This is a list of T cell receptor beta chains from one sample in a study of blood T cell repertoires in COVID-19. The protocol was immunoSEQ multiplex PCR, while the TCRdb copy is restricted to in-frame clones and leaves out a portion. The sample records some 160,000 clones, around nine tenths being singletons. The specimen sequenced was peripheral blood. The receptors originated from a woman in her 70s with COVID-19, enrolled during active disease. Each CDR3 is given with its conserved first and last residue. The order of the fields is V gene, clone size, J gene, D gene, CDR3 DNA, CDR3 protein. A D gene is named only where the DNA matches it firmly. Expanded clones get a size class; other rows say once, few or many, or leave the size out.

>TRBV5-8|NA|TRBJ1-5|TRBD1
TGTGCCAGCAGCGGGGGACAGGGCGTTCAAAAGCCCCAGCATTTT
CASSGGQGVQKPQHF
>TRBV12-3/TRBV12-4|NA|TRBJ1-5|NA
TGTGCCAGCATCTTTAGTTATCAGCCCCAGCATTTT
CASIFSYQPQHF
>TRBV28|NA|TRBJ2-1|NA
TGTGCCAGCAGCCTTAGCCGTGAGCAGTTCTTC
CASSLSREQFF
>TRBV2|NA|TRBJ1-5|TRBD1
TGTGCCAGCAGTACGGGACAGGTTAATCAGCCCCAGCATTTT
CASSTGQVNQPQHF
>TRBV5-4|NA|TRBJ1-4|TRBD1
TGTGCCAGCAGCCGGGACAGGGCTAATGAAAAACTGTTTTTT
CASSRDRANEKLFF
>TRBV29-1|NA|TRBJ1-1|NA
TGCAGCGTTGGAAATCCCGGGGGAGGAGGCACTGAAGCTTTCTTT
CSVGNPGGGGTEAFF
>TRBV28|once|TRBJ1-4|TRBD1
TGTGCCAGCAGGGGGAATCTGGCGGGACAGTCTAATGAAAAACTGTTTTTT
CASRGNLAGQSNEKLFF
>TRBV6-6|NA|TRBJ1-6|TRBD1
TGTGCCACCAGACAGGGTAATTCACCCCTCCACTTT
CATRQGNSPLHF
>TRBV28|NA|TRBJ2-7|NA
TGTGCCAGCAGTTCGCTCCCCGGGGGCAGGGGGAGCTCCTACGAGCAGTACTTC
CASSSLPGGRGSSYEQYF
>TRBV5-1|NA|TRBJ1-2|TRBD1
TGCGCCAGCAACCCGACAGGGGAGTACTATGGCTACACCTTC
CASNPTGEYYGYTF
>TRBV28|few|TRBJ2-3|NA
TGTGCCACGGTAAAAAGAGGGCGGGCAGATACGCAGTATTTT
CATVKRGRADTQYF
>TRBV28|NA|TRBJ1-6|TRBD1
TGTGCCAGCAGTGAAAACAGGGGGCGCAATTCACCCCTCCACTTT
CASSENRGRNSPLHF
>TRBV13|NA|TRBJ1-3|NA
TGTGCCAGCAGCCGAAAAGGGAGGTCTGGAAACACCATATATTTT
CASSRKGRSGNTIYF
>TRBV21-1|NA|TRBJ2-7|NA
TGTGCCAGCAGCAAAGCAGGACCGGGACAGGAGGGGATCGCGAATTACGAGCAGTACTTC
CASSKAGPGQEGIANYEQYF
>TRBV19|NA|TRBJ2-5|TRBD2
TGTGCCAGTAGTCCTAGCGGGGGGCCAGAGACCCAGTACTTC
CASSPSGGPETQYF
>TRBV15|NA|TRBJ2-5|NA
TGTGCCACCAGCCCTTGGAATTTCTTGGGCACACAAGAGACCCAGTACTTC
CATSPWNFLGTQETQYF
>TRBV29-1|NA|TRBJ1-1|NA
TGCAGCGTAAGACTGCGGGGGACGGCGAACACTGAAGCTTTCTTT
CSVRLRGTANTEAFF
>TRBV29-1|NA|TRBJ2-7|NA
TGCAGCGTAGCGGACAGTCTTGACGAGCAGTACTTC
CSVADSLDEQYF
>TRBV2|NA|TRBJ1-5|TRBD1
TGTGCCAGCAGCCCAGGACAGGCGGGCAATCAGCCCCAGCATTTT
CASSPGQAGNQPQHF
>TRBV30|NA|TRBJ1-2|NA
TGTGCCTGGAGTCCCCGCGGCCTAAACTATGGCTACACCTTC
CAWSPRGLNYGYTF
>TRBV3-1/TRBV3-2|once|TRBJ1-1|NA
TGTGCCAGCAGCCAAATCAGGGGACGTGCTTTCTTT
CASSQIRGRAFF